The text below deals with one T cell receptor (beta chain). No cognate antigen has been identified for it. Base quality data are lacking; no much larger clone is found one base away. The data were obtained in a study of blood T cells in healthy people across ages (dated by TCRdb to the mid-2010s). Background on the whole study: In model experiments, roughly one uniquely barcoded TCR beta cDNA molecule per two T cells was captured by template switching. Two additional independent replicas of 1 million unique cDNA reads from the same blood draw were analyzed for two donors (one aged 18 to 29 and one aged 80 or older). Donors of different ages were randomly distributed across sequencing lanes to avoid experimental bias. Using deep sequencing normalized with unique cDNA molecular identifiers, the study measured how TCR beta repertoire diversity changes with age. Four age groups were formed from the donors: young (average 16 years), middle-aged (less than 40), aged (about 62) and long-lived (roughly 88).

On the study overall, not on this receptor specifically: The CMV infection status of donors was not known, potentially confounding age-related changes in expanded clonotypes. A strong correlation was found between observed TCR beta diversity and the percentage of naive T cells measured by flow cytometry. Estimates of total diversity based on one million sequenced T cells were considered lower bounds and underestimates. Observed TCR beta diversity per million T cells fell roughly linearly with age, and a significant reduction was already apparent by age approximately 40. Compared with the aged group, more naive CD4+ T cells, fewer expanded clones and increased TCR diversity were shown by the long-lived group, suggesting age selection. Since profiling was done on bulk unsorted PBMCs, naive and antigen-experienced compartments could not be conclusively compared.

Library method: 5' RACE. Sequenced using an Illumina HiSeq 2500. A second about 6 to 11 cycle PCR used a sample-barcoded 5' primer and a J-beta primer mix. A template-switch 5' adaptor carrying 12 random nucleotides introduced a unique molecular identifier onto each TCR beta cDNA molecule. Each sample yielded at least 3 million CDR3-containing paired-end reads. All of the RNA was converted into first-strand cDNA using the Mint cDNA synthesis kit, with a TRBC-specific oligonucleotide serving as the primer. After uracil-DNA glycosylase treatment, a first 18-cycle PCR used universal primers M1SS and BC2_uni_R on all cDNA. The paper's data handling went like this. Each sample was normalized by randomly selecting 1 million high-quality reads, each carrying a distinct molecular identifier. Instead of being binned into consensus sequences, reads with shared molecular identifiers were discarded. MiTCR, run with a Q25 quality threshold and the strictest error-elimination algorithm, handled CDR3 identification, clonotype clustering and error correction. A nonparametric unseen species model with Euler transformation was used to estimate a lower bound on total TCR beta diversity. In-frame beta chains were kept once TCRdb had trimmed the public reads at Q25 with fastp and called clones with MiXCR. Each entry merges the rows of one CDR3 protein and shows their most common DNA and genes. What appears here as the V and J calls and clone size reflects TCRdb's work, not the paper's. The table for this sample lists 650,000 to 1,000,000 distinct CDR3 sequences; roughly 34% of them were counted only once. The leading ten clones occupy around 13% of the sample.

CDR1 and CDR2 were assigned from the germline V gene as SNHLY and FYNNEI. CDR3 length: 15 amino acids, cysteine to phenylalanine. Only the CDR3 DNA is retained, 45 bases long and in frame from the first base. V gives up 6 bases and J gives up 0 bases, and the segment between their germline ends measures 12 bases. The donors were roughly 38 Caucasian individuals from Russia, aged roughly 6 to 90 years, who were systemically healthy. Each donor gave ten milliliters of peripheral blood, collected into EDTA-treated Vacutainer tubes. Ficoll-Paque density-gradient centrifugation was used to isolate PBMCs, with at least 6.5 million obtained per sample. Trizol reagent was used to extract total RNA from the PBMCs, yielding at least 5 micrograms per sample. For every donor, flow cytometry on a PBMC aliquot measured the percentage of naive CD45RAhigh/CD27high T cells.

Sequencing input: blood. The clonotype originates from a man aged 18 to 29 in good health. The receptor chain draws on TRBV2 and TRBJ2-1; no D gene is confidently identified. This receptor has the CDR3 CASSRRHLSYNEQFF. The DNA reads TGTGCCAGCAGCCGCCGACACCTCTCCTACAATGAGCAGTTCTTC.